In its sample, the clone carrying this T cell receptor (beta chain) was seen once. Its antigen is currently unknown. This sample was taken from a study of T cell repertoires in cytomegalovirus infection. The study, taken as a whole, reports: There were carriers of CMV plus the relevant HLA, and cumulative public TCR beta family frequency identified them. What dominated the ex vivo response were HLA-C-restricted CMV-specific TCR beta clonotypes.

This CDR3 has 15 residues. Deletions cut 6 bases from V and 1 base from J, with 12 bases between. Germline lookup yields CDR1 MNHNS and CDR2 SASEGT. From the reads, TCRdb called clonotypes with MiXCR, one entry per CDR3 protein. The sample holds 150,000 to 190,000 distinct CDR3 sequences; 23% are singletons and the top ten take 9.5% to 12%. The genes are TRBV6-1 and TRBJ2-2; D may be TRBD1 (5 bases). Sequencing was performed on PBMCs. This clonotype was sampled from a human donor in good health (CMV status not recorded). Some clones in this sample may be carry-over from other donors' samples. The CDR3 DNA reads TGTGCCAGCAGCCCCGACAGACGGAACACCGGGGAGCTGTTTTTT. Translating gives CASSPDRRNTGELFF.